This is a list of T cell receptor beta chains from one sample in a study of shared clonotypes between healthy human individuals. Clones were read by immunoSEQ multiplex PCR, and TCRdb kept only the in-frame ones, dropping some. The repertoire includes about 2 million clones, roughly 96% of them detected once, and 0.1% to 0.15% sits in the top ten. The specimen was naive CD4+ T cells sorted from blood. All receptors derive from a young man in good health. CDR3s include the opening cysteine and the closing phenylalanine or tryptophan.

TRBV27	TRBJ2-7	CASSKRGEYEQYF
TRBV18	TRBJ2-7	CASSPLTTGDRVEQYF
TRBV10-2	TRBJ1-4	CASRVSIRSTNEKLFF
TRBV2	TRBJ2-7	CASGFLWEQYF
TRBV5-1	TRBJ1-5	CASSLAGNQPQHF
TRBV5-6	TRBJ1-4	CASSSSPGRELFF
TRBV6-4	TRBJ2-7	CASSRDGAKSYEQYF
TRBV7-2	TRBJ2-2	CASSPFKRTGELFF
TRBV18	TRBJ2-7	CASSRRGESEQYF
TRBV18	TRBJ2-4	CASSPGGLRNIQYF
TRBV7-2	TRBJ2-3	CASSLVAGSTDTQYF
TRBV4-2	TRBJ2-7	CASSQDRNYEQYF
TRBV11-2	TRBJ2-1	CASSLDSYNEQFF
TRBV6-6	TRBJ2-3	CASSAFKVIPDTQYF
TRBV5-1	TRBJ2-5	CASSLEFGTQARGRIVQETQYF
TRBV5-4	TRBJ2-4	CASSLENRLNIQYF
TRBV7-9	TRBJ2-3	CASSYYPTDTQYF
TRBV7-9	TRBJ2-7	CASSLARGGSYEQYF
TRBV2	TRBJ1-6	CASSTQSPLHF
TRBV7-2	TRBJ1-1	CASSSAGTANTEAFF
TRBV6-1	TRBJ2-1	CASNPGQAIYNEQFF
TRBV9	TRBJ1-3	CASSAQVGNTIYF
TRBV6-5	TRBJ2-2	CASTVRGNTGELFF
TRBV7-9	TRBJ2-1	CASSLAEGLQLF
TRBV29-1	TRBJ2-7	CSVIYGTGSYEQYF
TRBV9	TRBJ2-5	CASSVGEVGESETQYF
TRBV27	TRBJ1-5	CASSPSTGSLGQPQHF
TRBV27	TRBJ2-7	CASARTQVEQYF
TRBV5-1	TRBJ2-3	CASSTGTSGTDTQYF
TRBV10-3	TRBJ2-3	CAIKVAGGTDTQYF
TRBV4-1	TRBJ2-5	CASSQAEEGLAGGGETQYF
TRBV13	TRBJ1-6	CASNKGQIANSPLHF
TRBV30	TRBJ2-7	CAWQTGGTYEQYF
TRBV10-1	TRBJ2-1	CATGSYNEQFF
TRBV29-1	TRBJ2-7	CSAATGVGVGEQYF
TRBV30	TRBJ2-3	CAWSWGYPGRIADTQYF
TRBV30	TRBJ2-7	CAWSVSPGVEQYF
TRBV4-3	TRBJ1-6	CASSQANNSPLHF
TRBV10-1	TRBJ2-4	CASSDGQGEKYF
TRBV9	TRBJ1-2	CASSERQGHGYTF
TRBV28	TRBJ1-2	CASSLFDRGDNYGYTF
TRBV7-6	TRBJ2-7	CASSLPGARSYEQYF
TRBV30	TRBJ2-6	CAWAPGQGLLYVLTF
TRBV6-4	TRBJ2-3	CASSYSGGTDTQYF
TRBV10-2	TRBJ1-1	CASSERGNTEAFF
TRBV5-1	TRBJ2-5	CASSFRTGAETQYF
TRBV7-6	TRBJ2-2	CASGRRGGLTGELFF
TRBV2	TRBJ2-7	CASTGLVGTYEQYF
TRBV14	TRBJ2-5	CASSQGTGPVGTQYF
TRBV10-2	TRBJ2-3	CASNRGDTQYF
TRBV30	TRBJ2-6	CAWSVRGSGANVLTF
TRBV10-1	TRBJ1-1	CASSENSGDGSNTEAFF
TRBV5-1	TRBJ2-5	CASRDLTGRETQYF
TRBV29-1	TRBJ1-1	CSVIRGGVNTEAFF
TRBV4-3	TRBJ2-7	CASSFLAGGFPYEQYF
TRBV5-1	TRBJ2-7	CASKTGTGNEQYF
TRBV7-6	TRBJ2-7	CASSLVDYRSSYEQYF
TRBV27	TRBJ2-1	CASSLSIWVGNEQFF